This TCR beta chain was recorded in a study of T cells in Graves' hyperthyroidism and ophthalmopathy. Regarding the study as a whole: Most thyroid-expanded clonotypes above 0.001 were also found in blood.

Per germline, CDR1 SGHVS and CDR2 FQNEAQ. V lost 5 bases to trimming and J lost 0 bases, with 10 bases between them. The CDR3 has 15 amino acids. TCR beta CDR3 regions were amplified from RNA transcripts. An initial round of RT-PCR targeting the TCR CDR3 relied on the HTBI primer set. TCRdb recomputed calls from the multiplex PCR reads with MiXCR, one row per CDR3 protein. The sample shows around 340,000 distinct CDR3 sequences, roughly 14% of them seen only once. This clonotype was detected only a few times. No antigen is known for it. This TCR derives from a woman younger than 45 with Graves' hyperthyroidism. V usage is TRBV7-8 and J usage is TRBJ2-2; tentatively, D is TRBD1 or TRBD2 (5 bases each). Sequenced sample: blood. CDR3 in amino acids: CASSRDPANTGELFF. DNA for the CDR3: TGTGCCAGCAGCAGGGACCCCGCGAACACCGGGGAGCTGTTTTTT.